The T cell receptor beta chain under discussion was sequenced for a study of T cells in Graves' hyperthyroidism and ophthalmopathy. Study in general: Before any treatment, at initial diagnosis, peripheral blood was collected.

What was amplified from RNA transcripts were TCR beta CDR3 regions. Primed by the HTBI set, a first-round RT-PCR was run on the TCR CDR3. TCRdb re-derived calls from the multiplex PCR reads in MiXCR, one entry per CDR3 protein. The table records hundreds of thousands of distinct CDR3 sequences, around 15% of them present only once. Study-level points and caveats: Most clonotypes that expanded in the thyroid above 0.001 also showed up in blood. Ophthalmopathy could be told apart from stable hyperthyroidism with a 13 V-J model.

As for this clonotype: Its antigen remains unknown.

The sequencing input was blood. The source of this sequence is a woman in her forties with Graves' ophthalmopathy.

The CDR3 sequence: CASSVPGFGYTF. The DNA for the CDR3 is TGTGCCAGCAGTGTACCGGGGTTCGGCTACACCTTC. The chain couples TRBV6-1 to TRBJ1-2; D uncertain. The V and J ends lost 4 bases and 8 bases respectively, with 11 bases between them. CDR1 MNHNS and CDR2 SASEGT come from the germline V gene. This CDR3 is 12 amino acids long.